The 15 T cell receptor beta chains in this list originate from one sample, sequenced in a study of breast tumors, draining lymph nodes, adjacent tissues. From the multiplex PCR reads, TCRdb called clonotypes with MiXCR, one entry per CDR3 protein. The sample shows 30,000 to 40,000 distinct CDR3 sequences, about 36% of them seen only once. The sequencing sample was made of breast tumor tissue. Receptors originate from a female donor with breast cancer. Some clones in this sample may be carry-over from other donors' samples.

A few counts support this clonotype. The rearrangement links TRBV28 to TRBJ2-3; D remains unclear. V shed 5 bases and J shed 3 bases, with 6 bases lying between them. This CDR3 spans 12 amino acids. Germline values: CDR1 MDHEN, CDR2 SYDVKM. The CDR3 DNA reads as TGTGCCAGCAGTACTGGGACAGATACGCAGTATTTT. It specifies CASSTGTDTQYF.

This clonotype was counted many times. This chain joins TRBV29-1 and TRBJ1-5; D is undetermined. The CDR3 length is 10 residues. V lost 4 bases and J lost 9, with 7 bases in between. Germline loops: CDR1 SQVTM, CDR2 ANQGSEA. CDR3 region: CSVVSGPQHF. The DNA of the CDR3 is TGCAGCGTTGTGTCGGGGCCCCAGCATTTT. The whole variable domain, filled in from reference TRBV29-1 and TRBJ1-5, reads SAVISQKPSRDICQRGTSLTIQCQVDSQVTMMFWYRQQPGQSLTLIATANQGSEATYESGFVIDKFPISRPNLTFSTLTVSNMSPEDSSIYLCSVVSGPQHFGDGTRLSIL.

The chain carries TRBV18 and TRBJ2-2; D is perhaps TRBD1 (5 bases). V gave up 3 bases and J gave up 6 bases, with 5 bases separating them. This CDR3 region has 12 residues. CDR1 is KGHSH, CDR2 LQKENI, per germline. CDR3 protein: CASSPGPGELFF. CDR3 nucleotides: TGTGCCAGCTCACCGGGGCCCGGGGAGCTGTTTTTT.

Ten or more counts support this clonotype. The rearrangement links TRBV7-9 to TRBJ2-3; TRBD1 matches at 7 bases. The J segment lost 5 bases and the V segment lost 5 bases, leaving 7 bases of the junction unmatched. The CDR3 is 14 amino acids. Germline loops: CDR1 SEHNR, CDR2 FQNEAQ (reference sequence). CDR3 region: CASSLGTAGDTQYF. DNA for the CDR3: TGTGCCAGCAGCCTCGGGACAGCCGGAGATACGCAGTATTTT.

This clonotype was observed many times. The V and J genes are TRBV7-2 and TRBJ2-7; 9 bases fit TRBD1. Germline loops: CDR1 SGHTA, CDR2 FQGNSA. This CDR3 spans 14 amino acids. The V gene end was trimmed by 5 bases and the J gene end by 9 bases; junction bases not matched to a gene: 11. The CDR3 DNA reads TGTGCCAGCAGCCGGGACAGGGTCAATTTGGGGCAGTACTTC. It encodes CASSRDRVNLGQYF.

Notes on this clonotype: A much larger clone lies a single base off, so this may be a read error. The V gene is TRBV5-6, the J gene TRBJ1-5; D may be TRBD1 (5 bases). The germline V gene encodes CDR1 SGHDT and CDR2 YYEEEE. V shed 7 bases and J shed 7 bases, with 18 bases lying between them. There are 14 residues in the CDR3. The CDR3 here is CASGSGPMIQPQHF. DNA of the CDR3: TGTGCCAGCGGCTCGGGGCCCATGATACAGCCCCAGCATTTT. Drawing the rest from reference TRBV5-6 and TRBJ1-5, the complete variable domain is DAGVTQSPTHLIKTRGQQVTLRCSPKSGHDTVSWYQQALGQGPQFIFQYYEEEERQRGNFPDRFSGHQFPNYSSELNVNALLLGDSALYLCASGSGPMIQPQHFGDGTRLSIL.

This chain joins TRBV28 and TRBJ1-5; D remains unclear. V lost 3 bases to trimming and J lost 3 bases, with 0 bases between them. CDR3 length: 11 amino acids. CDR1 is MDHEN, CDR2 SYDVKM, per germline. The CDR3 DNA is TGTGCCAGCAGTTTCAATCAGCCCCAGCATTTT. This gives the protein CASSFNQPQHF.

This clonotype occurred many times. The chain has TRBV15 and TRBJ1-2; D is unresolved. V was shortened by 3 bases and J by 8 bases, with 13 bases between the two germline ends. CDR1 and CDR2 from the germline V gene are LNHNV and YYDKDF (reference sequence). The CDR3 is made up of 13 amino acids. Here the CDR3 reads CATSRRSSEGYTF. The DNA for the CDR3 is TGTGCCACCAGCAGGAGGTCTTCGGAAGGCTACACCTTC.

In its sample, this clonotype was seen many times. The chain combines TRBV7-9 with TRBJ2-1, with D perhaps being TRBD1 or TRBD2 (7 bases each). Trimming left V 5 bases short and J 9 bases short, with 14 bases between. The CDR3 loop spans 13 amino acids. Germline V gene data show CDR1 as SEHNR and CDR2 as FQNEAQ (reference sequence). The CDR3 sequence is CASSPTGEGEQFF. Written as DNA, the CDR3 is TGTGCCAGCAGCCCAACAGGGGAGGGTGAGCAGTTCTTC.

The chain recombines TRBV29-1 with TRBJ2-5, with D uncertain. This CDR3 spans 11 amino acids. V lost 2 bases and J 1 base, leaving 2 bases between the germline ends. Germline loops: CDR1 SQVTM, CDR2 ANQGSEA. As DNA, the CDR3 is TGCAGCGTTGAAAGCCAAGAGACCCAGTACTTC. It specifies CSVESQETQYF. The variable domain in full, completed from reference TRBV29-1 and TRBJ2-5, reads SAVISQKPSRDICQRGTSLTIQCQVDSQVTMMFWYRQQPGQSLTLIATANQGSEATYESGFVIDKFPISRPNLTFSTLTVSNMSPEDSSIYLCSVESQETQYFGPGTRLLVL.

This clonotype was detected many times. This chain joins TRBV15 and TRBJ2-7; 9 bases fit TRBD2. Germline V gene sequence: CDR1 LNHNV, CDR2 YYDKDF (reference sequence). This CDR3 is built from 15 residues. The J segment lost 7 bases and the V segment lost 4 bases, leaving 11 bases of the junction unmatched. CDR3 protein: CATSKGGGRAFEQYF. CDR3 DNA: TGTGCCACCAGCAAAGGTGGCGGGAGGGCCTTTGAGCAGTACTTC.

This clonotype was detected ten times or more. CDR3 residues: CASSLLSPGENEQYF. As DNA, the CDR3 is TGTGCCAGCAGTTTACTATCTCCCGGGGAAAACGAGCAGTACTTC. This chain uses TRBV12-3 or TRBV12-4 with TRBJ2-7, with a possible D match to TRBD2 (5 bases). This CDR3 has 15 amino acids. V was trimmed by 2 bases and J by 5 bases, leaving 16 bases between them.

The table lists this clonotype with many counts. The V gene is TRBV2, the J gene TRBJ1-3; D possibly corresponds to TRBD1 (5 bases). CDR3 length: 16 residues. The V end was cut by 6 bases, the J end by 0 bases, with 15 bases between. CDR1 and CDR2 from the germline V gene are SNHLY and FYNNEI. The DNA for the CDR3 is TGTGCCAGCAGCTCTCATCGTGACAGCTCTGGAAACACCATATATTTT. Translating gives CASSSHRDSSGNTIYF.

The sample holds many counts of this clonotype. This chain links TRBV7-3 with TRBJ2-2; D unclear. The CDR3 consists of 12 residues. The V end lost 5 bases, the J end lost 7 bases, and 8 bases lay between the germline ends. Germline V lookup: CDR1 SGHTA, CDR2 FQGTGA. The CDR3 region has the DNA TGTGCCAGCAGCCCACCGGGCGGGGAGCTGTTTTTT. Its translation: CASSPPGGELFF.

A word on this clonotype: The junction and the germline gene differ at one end; a read error may be behind it. The chain uses TRBV12-3 or TRBV12-4 and TRBJ2-3, with 9 nucleotides matching TRBD2. The CDR3 is made up of 18 amino acids. As DNA, the CDR3 is TGTGCCTGCAGTTTTTACGGGGGGGCTAGCGGGACGACAGATACGCAGTATTTT. Translating gives CACSFYGGASGTTDTQYF.